A selection of T cell receptor beta chains follows, all from one sample in a study of Graves' ophthalmopathy and Graves' hyperthyroidism. TCRdb reanalysed the multiplex PCR reads using MiXCR and keeps one entry per CDR3 protein. The sample contains hundreds of thousands of distinct CDR3 sequences, 22% of which appear only once. The sample comprised peripheral blood. These receptors originate from a woman aged 18 to 35 with stable Graves' hyperthyroidism. Some clones in this sample may be carry-over from other donors' samples. Each CDR3 is given with its conserved first and last residue. The D gene is left open where the match is weak. Not all rows give a size; the values are once, few, many and, for expanded clones, a class.

V gene: TRBV27
D gene: TRBD2
clone size: many
CDR3 protein: CASSYLTSGGAETQYF

V gene: TRBV12-3/TRBV12-4
D gene: .
clone size: many
CDR3 protein: CASSPTPGQQETQYF

V gene: TRBV12-3/TRBV12-4
D gene: .
clone size: many
CDR3 protein: CASSSYNSPLHF

V gene: TRBV6-1
D gene: TRBD2
clone size: many
CDR3 protein: CASSATSGSYEQYF

V gene: TRBV6-1
D gene: .
clone size: .
CDR3 protein: CASSETMPNPGNTIYF

V gene: TRBV14
D gene: .
clone size: .
CDR3 protein: CASSGAYSGNTIYF

V gene: TRBV11-2
D gene: TRBD1
clone size: many
CDR3 protein: CASSFSTGASSPLHF

V gene: TRBV27
D gene: TRBD2
clone size: many
CDR3 protein: CASSLEWLAGRNEQFF

V gene: TRBV20-1
D gene: TRBD1
clone size: many
CDR3 protein: CSARPQGAQYGYTF

V gene: TRBV7-8
D gene: TRBD1
clone size: .
CDR3 protein: CASRAGTGGAEGETQYF

V gene: TRBV12-3/TRBV12-4
D gene: .
clone size: few
CDR3 protein: CASRLHGAGANVLTF

V gene: TRBV12-3/TRBV12-4
D gene: .
clone size: many
CDR3 protein: CASSSWDIFGAMNTEAFF

V gene: TRBV5-1
D gene: .
clone size: .
CDR3 protein: CASSLVSNYQGFGETQYF

V gene: TRBV6-2/TRBV6-3
D gene: TRBD1
clone size: many
CDR3 protein: CASIPGQGTYEQYF

V gene: TRBV18
D gene: .
clone size: .
CDR3 protein: CASSRDTYNSPLHF

V gene: TRBV29-1
D gene: .
clone size: many
CDR3 protein: CSVGTASGNTIYF

V gene: TRBV20-1
D gene: TRBD1
clone size: many
CDR3 protein: CSVTQDRGSGNTIYF

V gene: TRBV15
D gene: TRBD1
clone size: many
CDR3 protein: CATSRWDRVEPQHF

V gene: TRBV4-2
D gene: TRBD2
clone size: many
CDR3 protein: CASSTKRGGQETQYF

V gene: TRBV12-3/TRBV12-4
D gene: .
clone size: many
CDR3 protein: CASRIRDGGETQYF

V gene: TRBV14
D gene: .
clone size: many
CDR3 protein: CASSQGWGTYEQYF

V gene: TRBV5-1
D gene: TRBD2
clone size: many
CDR3 protein: CASTTSGGLLPPYEQYF

V gene: TRBV27
D gene: .
clone size: many
CDR3 protein: CASSDRDWSYEQYF

V gene: TRBV12-3/TRBV12-4
D gene: .
clone size: .
CDR3 protein: CASSSRDKAYEQYF

V gene: TRBV20-1
D gene: TRBD2
clone size: many
CDR3 protein: CSVIRASGRYEQYF

V gene: TRBV19
D gene: .
clone size: many
CDR3 protein: CASSIGGGSGTEAFF

V gene: TRBV5-1
D gene: TRBD1
clone size: .
CDR3 protein: CASSLYGTDGNTICF

V gene: TRBV2
D gene: .
clone size: once
CDR3 protein: CASSESGQQVGYTF

V gene: TRBV19
D gene: .
clone size: many
CDR3 protein: CASSIGSGLGTQYF

V gene: TRBV11-2
D gene: .
clone size: .
CDR3 protein: CASSLVHIAQHF

V gene: TRBV11-2
D gene: TRBD2
clone size: few
CDR3 protein: CASSLVPAGTSPEETQYF

V gene: TRBV6-1
D gene: TRBD1
clone size: .
CDR3 protein: CASMGQNNSPLHF

V gene: TRBV12-3/TRBV12-4
D gene: .
clone size: many
CDR3 protein: CASRLGTGNQPQHF

V gene: TRBV12-3/TRBV12-4
D gene: TRBD2
clone size: many
CDR3 protein: CASSLLAGVLYEQYF

V gene: TRBV12-3/TRBV12-4
D gene: .
clone size: many
CDR3 protein: CASELASASSTDTQYF

V gene: TRBV28
D gene: .
clone size: .
CDR3 protein: CASSSAGAGIKFDQYF

V gene: TRBV25-1
D gene: .
clone size: many
CDR3 protein: CASRQDSNQPQHF

V gene: TRBV6-1
D gene: .
clone size: .
CDR3 protein: CASRLTGPQHF

V gene: TRBV27
D gene: .
clone size: .
CDR3 protein: CASSPLTGGYGYTF